The 18 T cell receptor beta chains given below trace back to one sample, sequenced in a study of blood T cells in healthy people across ages. Combining a sample-barcoded 5' primer with a J-beta primer mix, a second PCR ran for about 6 to 12 cycles. A single record per CDR3 protein comes from TCRdb applying MiXCR to the 5' RACE reads. The sample contains over 1,200,000 distinct CDR3 sequences, 59% of which appear only once. Sequencing input: blood. All receptors derive from a man aged 18 to 29 in good health.

The V gene is TRBV5-1, the J gene TRBJ2-3; D is unclear. Per the germline V gene, CDR1 is SGHRS and CDR2 is YFSETQ. Trimming cost V 0 bases and J 7 bases, with 9 bases left between them. This CDR3 contains 13 residues. The CDR3 loop reads CASSLEVGNTQYF. The CDR3 nucleotides read TGCGCCAGCAGCTTGGAGGTTGGAAATACGCAGTATTTT.

This clonotype showed up just once. The rearrangement links TRBV3-2 to TRBJ2-7; no check of the table's D call, TRBD1, against the DNA was made. TRBV3-2 is given as a pseudogene. The CDR3 extends over 10 amino acids. The CDR3 spells CASTARTGYF. The DNA of the CDR3 is TGTGCCAGCACCGCCCGGACAGGGTACTTC.

The chain is built from TRBV3-1 and TRBJ1-4; no reliable D call. V lost 3 bases and J lost 4, with 9 bases in between. The CDR3 covers 14 residues. The V gene's germline CDR1 is LGHDT and CDR2 YNNKEL (reference sequence). CDR3 region: CASSHGLFNEKLFF. DNA of the CDR3: TGTGCCAGCAGCCACGGACTGTTTAATGAAAAACTGTTTTTT.

This clonotype was recorded a few times. This chain links TRBV12-3 or TRBV12-4 with TRBJ2-3; tentatively, D is TRBD2 (5 bases). The CDR3 contains 11 residues. Trimming removed 6 bases at V and 10 bases at J, with 11 bases between. CDR3 in DNA: TGTGCCAGCAGCCTCCCCGGGGCGCAGTATTTT. Amino acids: CASSLPGAQYF.

Only a few counts were recorded for this clonotype. The chain recombines TRBV4-3 with TRBJ2-5; 8 bases match TRBD1. The CDR3 extends over 15 amino acids. J gave up 4 bases and V 0 bases, and 4 bases lay outside the gene matches. Germline loops: CDR1 LGHNA, CDR2 YSLEER. CDR3 amino acids: CASSQDRGLGETQYF. The DNA of the CDR3 is TGCGCCAGCAGCCAAGACAGGGGGCTTGGAGAGACCCAGTACTTC.

The chain uses TRBV20-1 and TRBJ2-5; 10 bases are a match to TRBD2. The CDR3 contains 15 residues. The germline V gene has CDR1 DFQATT and CDR2 SNEGSKA (reference sequence). Germline trimming cut 6 bases from V and 4 bases from J; bases unmatched to any gene: 11. CDR3 DNA: TGCAGTGCCATTAAAGCGGGAGGGCCAGGAGAGACCCAGTACTTC. It specifies CSAIKAGGPGETQYF.

The chain is built from TRBV6-1 and TRBJ1-2; the D is unclear. Deletions cut 11 bases from V and 4 bases from J, with 8 bases between. This CDR3 comprises 10 residues. The germline gives CDR1 MNHNS, CDR2 SASEGT. CDR3 DNA: TGTGCCTTAGGAGGCTATGGCTACACCTTC. Its protein product is CALGGYGYTF.

The sample holds a few counts of this clonotype. The genes are TRBV20-1 and TRBJ2-1, with D tentatively TRBD1 or TRBD2 (5 bases each). V shed 5 bases and J shed 3 bases, with 20 bases lying between them. The germline V gene encodes CDR1 DFQATT and CDR2 SNEGSKA (reference sequence). CDR3 length equals 16 residues. This CDR3 is CSAANRGLDYYNEQFF. The DNA for the CDR3 is TGCAGTGCTGCCAACCGGGGCCTCGACTACTACAATGAGCAGTTCTTC.

This clonotype came up a few times. The chain has TRBV6-5 and TRBJ1-1; no reliable D call. The CDR3 has 13 residues. Trimming took 5 bases from V and 0 from J, leaving 7 bases between them. CDR1 and CDR2 (germline): MNHEY, SVGAGI. The CDR3 region is CASSDTMNTEAFF. CDR3 nucleotide sequence: TGTGCCAGCAGTGACACAATGAACACTGAAGCTTTCTTT.

Concerning this clonotype: Just one base apart from a much larger clone, this may be a read error. V gene TRBV29-1 combines with J gene TRBJ2-3; D could derive from TRBD1 or TRBD2 (5 bases each). Germline CDR1 is SQVTM and CDR2 is ANQGSEA. V was pared by 6 bases and J by 0 bases, with 16 bases between. There are 15 residues in the CDR3. CDR3 amino acids: CSVGVHHSSTDTQYF. Written as DNA, the CDR3 is TGCAGCGTGGGGGTACATCATTCTAGCACAGATACGCAGTATTTT.

In this sample, this clonotype turned up once. The chain is built from TRBV5-1 and TRBJ2-7; D is perhaps TRBD2 (5 bases). Germline-derived CDR1 and CDR2 are SGHRS and YFSETQ. The CDR3 totals 13 residues. Trimming cost V 1 base and J 5 bases, with 10 bases left between them. CDR3 nucleotide sequence: TGCGCCAGCAGCTTGAGAGGGATCCACGAGCAGTACTTC. This gives the protein CASSLRGIHEQYF.

This clonotype was detected ten times or more. The rearrangement joins TRBV20-1 to TRBJ2-7; D call uncertain. This CDR3 spans 13 amino acids. The germline CDR1 and CDR2 sequences are DFQATT and SNEGSKA (reference sequence). Deletions cut 0 bases from V and 4 bases from J, with 10 bases between. The CDR3 DNA reads as TGCAGTGCTAGAGATGTCCGAAATTACGAGCAGTACTTC. It translates to CSARDVRNYEQYF.

This clonotype was seen a few times. The rearrangement joins TRBV15 to TRBJ2-5, with D possibly TRBD2 on 6 matching bases. The end of the DNA fits TRBJ2-7 better, so the J call may be wrong. Germline V gene lookup returns CDR1 LNHNV and CDR2 YYDKDF (reference sequence). CDR3 length equals 14 residues. Written as DNA, the CDR3 is TGTGCCACCAGCAGGGATAGGGGACTTTACGAGCAGTACTTC. Translating it yields CATSRDRGLYEQYF.

The J gene is TRBJ1-1, the V gene TRBV25-1; D not certain. Deletions cut 4 bases from V and 1 base from J, with 10 bases between. Germline values: CDR1 MGHDK, CDR2 SYGVNS. The CDR3 loop spans 14 amino acids. The CDR3 spells CASSASRRNTEAFF. For the CDR3, the DNA is TGTGCCAGCAGTGCCTCGAGGCGGAACACTGAAGCTTTCTTT.

V usage is TRBV6-1 and J usage is TRBJ2-3; 7 nucleotides align to TRBD2. CDR1 is MNHNS, CDR2 SASEGT, per germline. The CDR3 runs 19 residues. The V segment lost 8 bases and the J segment 5 bases; nucleotides outside the gene matches: 25. DNA of the CDR3: TGTGCCAGCCGAAGGGGTCCAGGTGGGCGCGGGAGTATTGTAGATACGCAGTATTTT. Its translation: CASRRGPGGRGSIVDTQYF.

The V gene is TRBV10-3, the J gene TRBJ1-2; TRBD1 matches 7 bases. The CDR3 covers 15 residues. Germline values: CDR1 ENHRY, CDR2 SYGVKD. V lost 0 bases and J lost 6; bases outside the gene matches: 7. The CDR3 is CAISESAGGGDGYTF. The DNA for the CDR3 is TGTGCCATCAGTGAGTCGGCAGGGGGAGGAGATGGCTACACCTTC.

The V and J genes are TRBV5-1 and TRBJ2-1; 10 bases map to TRBD2. CDR3 length equals 17 residues. Germline-derived CDR1 and CDR2 are SGHRS and YFSETQ. Trimming took 1 base from V and 0 from J; bases not matched to a gene: 4. The CDR3 DNA reads TGCGCCAGCAGCTTGACTAGCGGGGCGAGCTCCTACAATGAGCAGTTCTTC. Protein: CASSLTSGASSYNEQFF.

CDR3 region: CASSILQGASGEQYF. CDR3 nucleotide sequence: TGCGCCAGCAGCATTTTACAGGGGGCCTCGGGCGAGCAGTACTTC. This rearrangement joins TRBV5-1 to TRBJ2-7; 9 nucleotides align to TRBD1. Losses at the gene ends were 4 bases for V and 6 bases for J; bases not matched to a gene: 11. CDR1 is SGHRS and CDR2 is YFSETQ in the germline V gene. The CDR3 sequence is 15 residues long.